The 22 T cell receptor beta chains below were found in one sample sequenced in a study of blood T cell repertoires in COVID-19. The protocol was immunoSEQ multiplex PCR, while the TCRdb copy is restricted to in-frame clones and leaves out a portion. The table lists approximately 90,000 clones, roughly 84% of them singletons. Specimen: peripheral blood. These receptors came from a man in his 70s with acute or convalescent COVID-19.

This chain joins TRBV7-3 and TRBJ2-1; D possibly corresponds to TRBD2 (6 bases). This CDR3 has 15 residues. V dropped 7 bases and J dropped 5 bases, with 18 bases sitting between them. CDR1 and CDR2 from the germline V gene are SGHTA and FQGTGA. This chain's CDR3 is CASTPSDGRHNEQFF. As DNA, the CDR3 is TGTGCCAGCACCCCGAGTGATGGGAGGCACAATGAGCAGTTCTTC.

This clone has more than one count but fewer than ten. This rearrangement joins TRBV7-9 to TRBJ1-4; 7 bases align to TRBD1. The CDR3 loop spans 15 amino acids. CDR1 is SEHNR and CDR2 is FQNEAQ in the germline V gene (reference sequence). V gave up 5 bases and J gave up 0 bases; unmatched junction bases: 3. This CDR3 is CASSLTGATNEKLFF. The CDR3 region has the DNA TGTGCCAGCAGCCTCACAGGGGCAACTAATGAAAAACTGTTTTTT.

This chain links TRBV18 with TRBJ2-7, with a weak D call TRBD1 (6 bases). The length of the CDR3 is 13 residues. Germline V gene sequence: CDR1 KGHSH, CDR2 LQKENI. Trimming removed 2 bases from V and 5 bases from J, with 10 bases in between. The DNA of the CDR3 is TGTGCCAGCTCACCAGTGGGGGCCAACGAGCAGTACTTC. It is translated as CASSPVGANEQYF.

The chain recombines TRBV15 with TRBJ2-3; 9 bases match TRBD2. Germline values: CDR1 LNHNV, CDR2 YYDKDF (reference sequence). This CDR3 is built from 17 residues. The J segment lost 2 bases and the V segment lost 1 base, leaving 7 bases of the junction unmatched. CDR3 residues: CATSRGVAGATTDTQYF. The CDR3, as DNA: TGTGCCACCAGCAGAGGGGTAGCGGGGGCCACCACAGATACGCAGTATTTT.

J is TRBJ2-7 and V is TRBV2; D possibly corresponds to TRBD1 (5 bases). The CDR3 spans 12 residues. Deletions cut 11 bases from V and 0 bases from J, with 11 bases between. The germline V gene has CDR1 SNHLY and CDR2 FYNNEI. This CDR3 is CASSDNSYEQYF. In DNA, the CDR3 is TGTGCCTCCTCGGACAACTCCTACGAGCAGTACTTC.

This clone was detected ten times or more. The CDR3 loop reads CASSLARTRGEQYF. The CDR3 coding sequence is TGTGCCAGCAGCTTGGCCAGGACCAGGGGAGAGCAGTACTTC. The rearrangement joins TRBV5-5 to TRBJ2-7; weak D call: TRBD1 (6 bases). The CDR3 contains 14 residues. Germline CDR1 reads SGHKS; CDR2 reads YYEKEE (reference sequence). Trimming shortened V by 0 bases and J by 7 bases, and 14 bases separated the two germline ends.

V usage is TRBV11-3 and J usage is TRBJ2-3; possibly TRBD2 for D (5 bases). CDR1 SGHNT and CDR2 YENEEA come from the germline V gene. CDR3 length: 15 amino acids. Between the trimmed V and J ends, which lost 1 base and 1 base, there was a span of 9 bases. The CDR3 loop reads CASSLGVARTDTQYF. The CDR3 DNA reads as TGTGCCAGCAGCTTAGGGGTAGCGCGCACAGATACGCAGTATTTT.

V gene TRBV6-1 combines with J gene TRBJ1-5; D may be TRBD1 (6 bases). V was cut by 3 bases and J by 4 bases, with 13 bases left in between. The CDR3 consists of 15 residues. Germline V gene data show CDR1 as MNHNS and CDR2 as SASEGT. This CDR3 reads CASSEGRGWNQPQHF. DNA for the CDR3: TGTGCCAGCAGTGAGGGCAGGGGATGGAATCAGCCCCAGCATTTT.

The chain combines TRBV28 with TRBJ1-2, with 7 bases fitting TRBD1. Looked up from germline, CDR1 is MDHEN and CDR2 is SYDVKM. The J segment lost 4 bases and the V segment lost 6 bases, leaving 5 bases of the junction unmatched. This CDR3 comprises 13 residues. For the CDR3, the DNA is TGTGCCAGCAGCCTGGGACAGCTCTATGGCTACACCTTC. Residues: CASSLGQLYGYTF.

This clone showed up just a few times. The chain carries TRBV7-2 and TRBJ1-6; a weak D match, TRBD1 (5 bases). The CDR3 sequence is 16 residues long. Germline V gives CDR1 SGHTA, CDR2 FQGNSA. The V gene lost 1 base and the J gene lost 9 bases, with 16 bases spanning the gap. CDR3 loop: CASSLEGRGFGSPLHF. The CDR3, as DNA: TGTGCCAGCAGCTTAGAGGGCCGGGGGTTCGGTTCACCCCTCCACTTT.

This clone has only a few counts. The chain has TRBV19 and TRBJ1-2; no clear D gene. V was clipped by 6 bases and J by 5 bases, with 16 bases between them. CDR1 LNHDA and CDR2 SQIVND come from the germline V gene (reference sequence). This CDR3 is 14 amino acids long. The CDR3 protein is CASSRGPEGYGYTF. CDR3 nucleotides: TGTGCCAGTAGCCGCGGGCCGGAGGGTTATGGCTACACCTTC.

This chain joins TRBV5-6 and TRBJ2-1; TRBD2 matches 9 bases. Trimming took 1 base from V and 4 from J; bases not matched to a gene: 6. This CDR3 region has 16 residues. The germline V gene encodes CDR1 SGHDT and CDR2 YYEEEE. The CDR3 here is CASSLLSGGLYNEQFF. The CDR3 DNA reads TGTGCCAGCAGCTTGTTGAGCGGGGGGTTATACAATGAGCAGTTCTTC.

In its sample, this clone was seen a few times. The chain has TRBV5-4 and TRBJ1-4; 10 positions agree with TRBD1. The CDR3 length is 15 residues. The germline V gene has CDR1 SGHNT and CDR2 YYREEE (reference sequence). Unmatched junction bases numbered 6, after V lost 3 bases and J lost 7 bases. The CDR3 region is CASSSGTGVGEKLFF. DNA of the CDR3: TGTGCCAGCAGCTCTGGGACAGGGGTAGGTGAAAAACTGTTTTTT.

Note on this clone: An end of the junction does not agree with germline; a read error may underlie this. The chain links TRBV3-1 (or the pseudogene TRBV3-2) to TRBJ1-5; D gene uncertain. Germline CDR1 and CDR2: LGHDT and YNNKEL (reference sequence). The CDR3 runs 13 residues. CDR3 amino acids: CASSQGAGQTQHF. CDR3 DNA sequence: TGTGCCAGCAGCCAAGGGGCCGGTCAGACCCAGCATTTT.

The chain recombines TRBV3-1 (or the pseudogene TRBV3-2) with TRBJ2-5; the match to TRBD2 covers 7 bases. CDR1 is LGHDT and CDR2 is YNNKEL in the germline V gene (reference sequence). This CDR3 spans 15 amino acids. V was pared by 7 bases and J by 0 bases, with 8 bases of the junction left unmatched. CDR3 loop: CASTSQRGYQETQYF. The CDR3 region has the DNA TGTGCCAGCACAAGCCAGCGGGGATACCAAGAGACCCAGTACTTC.

The CDR3 DNA sequence: TGCGCCAGCAGCCCGAATACGCCTACACAGGGCTTCTACTATGGCTACACCTTC. Amino acid sequence: CASSPNTPTQGFYYGYTF. The rearrangement links TRBV4-1 to TRBJ1-2, with a tentative D call TRBD1 (6 bases). Germline CDR1 MGHRA, CDR2 YSYEKL. The CDR3 runs 18 residues. Between the trimmed V and J ends, which lost 4 bases and 3 bases, there was a span of 24 bases.

The table lists this clone with a few counts. This CDR3 is also generated by other DNA sequences in the sample. J is TRBJ2-2 and V is TRBV10-1; TRBD1 matches 9 bases. With 8 bases clipped from V and 1 base from J, the junction kept 5 bases outside the gene matches. In germline, CDR1 is WNHNN, CDR2 SYGVQD (reference sequence). This CDR3 has 15 amino acids. The CDR3 region is CASSRGQGNTGELFF. CDR3 DNA: TGCGCCAGCTCCCGGGGACAGGGGAACACCGGGGAGCTGTTTTTT.

The J gene is TRBJ2-7, the V gene TRBV6-1; TRBD1 is a possible D gene (6 bases). Germline V gene data show CDR1 as MNHNS and CDR2 as SASEGT. The CDR3 spans 16 residues. Trimming stripped 1 base from V and 4 bases from J, with 17 bases between. For the CDR3, the DNA is TGTGCCAGCAGTGAAGAGGGGGTCCTAAGGGGGTACGAGCAGTACGTC. Translated: CASSEEGVLRGYEQYV.

The genes are TRBV21-1 and TRBJ2-2; whether TRBD1, the table's D call, matches the DNA was not checked. TRBV21-1 is assigned pseudogene status. The CDR3 has 17 amino acids. This CDR3 reads CASSKGDRANYTGELFF. CDR3 coding DNA: TGTGCCAGCAGCAAGGGGGACAGGGCCAATTACACCGGGGAGCTGTTTTTT.

This clone appeared a few times. This rearrangement joins TRBV7-2 to TRBJ1-1; 8 bases map to TRBD1. V trimming: 4 bases; J trimming: 6 bases; junction bases outside the gene matches: 13. The CDR3 runs to 16 residues. Germline-derived CDR1 and CDR2 are SGHTA and FQGNSA. Here the CDR3 DNA reads TGTGCCAGCAGCTGGGCCCAGGGGGCGCGAAATTCTGAAGCTTTCTTT. It specifies CASSWAQGARNSEAFF.

The CDR3 sequence is CATARVAGELFF. Here the CDR3 DNA reads TGTGCCACCGCGAGGGTGGCGGGGGAGCTGTTTTTT. J is TRBJ2-2 and V is TRBV6-5; the D gene is possibly TRBD2 (5 bases). Deletions cut 10 bases from V and 8 bases from J, with 14 bases between. The germline V gene encodes CDR1 MNHEY and CDR2 SVGAGI. This CDR3 has 12 residues.

This clone has only one observation. The CDR3 DNA is TGTGCCAGCACCCCCGGAACTAGCGTCCAAGAGACCCAGTACTTC. Protein product: CASTPGTSVQETQYF. The rearrangement joins TRBV6-2 or TRBV6-3 to TRBJ2-5; 7 bases match TRBD2. The CDR3 runs 15 residues. CDR1 is MNHEY, CDR2 SVGEGT, per germline. V gave up 7 bases and J gave up 1 base; unmatched junction bases: 9.